The 18 T cell receptor beta chains in this list originate from one sample, sequenced in a study of T cell clones after liver transplantation. The table came from immunoSEQ multiplex PCR; TCRdb's copy has only in-frame clones and leaves some out. The sample contains some 80,000 clones, roughly 80% of which appear only once. Sample: CD4+ T cells from blood, taken approximately 3.5 years after liver transplant. These receptors came from a human patient who received a liver transplant. Some T cells may be provided by the graft donor.

This rearrangement joins TRBV11-2 to TRBJ1-2; 11 bases are a match to TRBD1. The trim removed 6 bases at V and 6 bases at J, leaving 6 bases unmatched. Per the germline V gene, CDR1 is SGHAT and CDR2 is FQNNGV. CDR3 length equals 14 residues. CDR3 in amino acids: CASSLDRGQNGYTF. The CDR3 bases are TGTGCCAGCAGTTTGGACAGGGGGCAGAATGGCTACACCTTC.

The rearrangement links TRBV5-1 to TRBJ2-5, with D perhaps given as TRBD1 or TRBD2 (5 bases each). V lost 6 bases and J 3 bases, leaving 15 bases between the germline ends. The CDR3 totals 14 residues. Germline V gives CDR1 SGHRS, CDR2 YFSETQ. CDR3 region: CASTQRGPEETQYF. In DNA form, the CDR3 reads TGCGCCAGCACGCAGAGGGGACCCGAAGAGACCCAGTACTTC.

The chain employs TRBV5-1 and TRBJ2-1; no firm D call. The CDR3 is 15 residues long. From germline, CDR1 is SGHRS and CDR2 YFSETQ. The V end lost 0 bases, the J end lost 0 bases, and 7 bases lay between the germline ends. The CDR3 protein is CASSLVGNSYNEQFF. CDR3 DNA: TGCGCCAGCAGCTTGGTAGGGAACTCCTACAATGAGCAGTTCTTC.

The chain links TRBV7-9 to TRBJ2-7; D may be TRBD1 or TRBD2 (5 bases each). The germline V gene has CDR1 SEHNR and CDR2 FQNEAQ (reference sequence). With 1 base removed from V and 0 bases from J, the gap between germline ends came to 13 bases. There are 16 residues in the CDR3. The CDR3 is CASSLGVGTNSYEQYF. CDR3 nucleotides: TGTGCCAGCAGCTTAGGAGTCGGGACGAACTCCTACGAGCAGTACTTC.

This sequence joins TRBV11-2 and TRBJ2-7; D may be TRBD2 (7 bases). CDR1 and CDR2 (germline): SGHAT, FQNNGV. Trimming removed 5 bases at V and 3 bases at J, with 17 bases between. The CDR3 runs 15 residues. The CDR3 here is CASSPGGRTVYEQYF. Here the CDR3 DNA reads TGTGCCAGCAGCCCGGGGGGCCGTACCGTCTACGAGCAGTACTTC.

V is TRBV5-1 and J is TRBJ2-7; D gene uncertain. Germline assignment: CDR1 SGHRS and CDR2 YFSETQ. V lost 3 bases to trimming and J lost 0 bases, with 16 bases between them. This CDR3 is built from 16 residues. The CDR3 nucleotides read TGCGCCAGCAGCTATGGTAGTTGGCACTTCTCCTACGAGCAGTACTTC. The encoded protein is CASSYGSWHFSYEQYF.

The J gene is TRBJ1-2, the V gene TRBV11-2, with D tentatively TRBD1 (6 bases). V lost 2 bases to trimming and J lost 7 bases, with 11 bases between them. CDR1 is SGHAT, CDR2 FQNNGV, per germline. There are 13 residues in the CDR3. The DNA for the CDR3 is TGTGCCAGCAGCTTATCCGCAGGGGCTGGCTACACCTTC. Translating gives CASSLSAGAGYTF.

This chain joins TRBV4-1 and TRBJ2-2, with unresolved D. The CDR3 is 12 residues long. Germline-derived CDR1 and CDR2 are MGHRA and YSYEKL. V was cut by 1 base and J by 8 bases, with 5 bases left in between. DNA for the CDR3: TGCGCCAGCAGCCAAGTTATTGGGGAGCTGTTTTTT. Encoded protein: CASSQVIGELFF.

The J gene is TRBJ1-3, the V gene TRBV19, with D possibly TRBD1 on 5 matching bases. This CDR3 contains 14 residues. Germline lookup yields CDR1 LNHDA and CDR2 SQIVND (reference sequence). V was shortened by 8 bases and J by 0 bases, with 11 bases between the two germline ends. The CDR3 region is CASGRANSGNTIYF. The CDR3 DNA reads TGTGCCAGTGGCAGGGCGAACTCTGGAAACACCATATATTTT.

This clone was counted a few times. The chain employs TRBV30 and TRBJ1-1; 9 bases map to TRBD1. V shed 1 base and J 11 bases; nucleotides not matched to a gene: 17. From germline, CDR1 is GTSNPN and CDR2 SVGIG (reference sequence). This CDR3 comprises 16 residues. The CDR3 DNA follows: TGTGCCTGGAGTGATTACCGGGACAGGGCCTCGAGAAAGGCTTTCTTT. It specifies CAWSDYRDRASRKAFF.

V usage is TRBV5-1 and J usage is TRBJ2-1; 9 bases are shared with TRBD2. V dropped 5 bases and J dropped 1; count of bases not matched to a gene: 4. This CDR3 comprises 15 residues. The germline gives CDR1 SGHRS, CDR2 YFSETQ. The CDR3 region has the DNA TGCGCCAGCAGGACTAGCGGAGGGTCCTACAATGAGCAGTTCTTC. Translating gives CASRTSGGSYNEQFF.

The gene calls are TRBV6-1 and TRBJ2-7, with 9 nucleotides matching TRBD2. The CDR3 has 13 residues. CDR1 and CDR2 from the germline V gene are MNHNS and SASEGT. Trimming removed 4 bases from V and 3 bases from J; junction bases left unmatched: 1. The CDR3 nucleotides read TGTGCCAGCAGTGTGACTAGCGGCTACGAGCAGTACTTC. Translated: CASSVTSGYEQYF.

The chain has TRBV29-1 and TRBJ2-7; D is perhaps TRBD2 (5 bases). CDR1 and CDR2 (germline): SQVTM, ANQGSEA. V was trimmed by 0 bases and J by 2 bases, leaving 17 bases between them. This CDR3 has 16 amino acids. CDR3 in amino acids: CSVEERSGRRPYEQYF. The CDR3 DNA reads TGCAGCGTTGAAGAGAGGTCGGGTAGGAGGCCCTACGAGCAGTACTTC.

This chain connects TRBV11-3 to TRBJ2-4; 10 positions match TRBD2. Germline CDR1 is SGHNT and CDR2 is YENEEA. Trimming took 4 bases from V and 1 from J; bases not matched to a gene: 13. The CDR3 length is 19 residues. The CDR3 DNA is TGTGCCAGCAGCTCCGGGGGTGGTCTAGCGGGAGACGCCAAAAACATTCAGTACTTC. Residues: CASSSGGGLAGDAKNIQYF.

This sequence joins TRBV7-9 and TRBJ2-7, with TRBD2 matching 8 bases. V shed 10 bases and J 2 bases; nucleotides not matched to a gene: 10. Germline CDR1 and CDR2: SEHNR and FQNEAQ (reference sequence). The CDR3 is 14 amino acids. CDR3 loop: CATREKREPYEQYF. Here the CDR3 DNA reads TGTGCCACCCGGGAGAAGCGGGAGCCCTACGAGCAGTACTTC.

This sequence joins TRBV10-2 and TRBJ2-7; unclear D gene. The CDR3 sequence is 11 residues long. V dropped 6 bases and J dropped 6 bases, with 9 bases sitting between them. The germline gives CDR1 WSHSY, CDR2 SAAADI. CDR3 in DNA: TGCGCCAGCAGCCTACACTCCGAGCAGTACTTC. Translated: CASSLHSEQYF.

The rearrangement joins TRBV5-1 to TRBJ2-1; TRBD2 agrees at 9 bases. The CDR3 consists of 13 residues. J lost 5 bases, V lost 6 bases, and 3 bases had no gene match. Per the germline V gene, CDR1 is SGHRS and CDR2 is YFSETQ. CDR3 loop: CASNLAGNNEQFF. In nucleotides, the CDR3 is TGCGCCAGCAACCTAGCGGGAAACAATGAGCAGTTCTTC.

The chain uses TRBV9 and TRBJ1-3; TRBD1 matches 8 bases. V was pared by 0 bases and J by 2 bases, with 4 bases of the junction left unmatched. Per germline, CDR1 SGDLS and CDR2 YYNGEE. The CDR3 has 16 amino acids. The CDR3 DNA follows: TGTGCCAGCAGCGTAGTCGGACAGGGAGCTGGAAACACCATATATTTT. Translation gives CASSVVGQGAGNTIYF.